This T cell receptor beta chain was profiled in a study of tumor-infiltrating lymphocytes in oesophageal squamous cell carcinoma. This clonotype is judged medium-sized (0.01 to 0.1%). TCRdb itself ran the PCR reads through MiXCR, one entry per CDR3 protein. The sample holds 20,000 or so distinct CDR3 sequences, around two fifths seen once. Germline CDR1 and CDR2: SGHTA and FQGTGA. V lost 5 bases and J lost 10; bases outside the gene matches: 8. The CDR3 consists of 16 residues. V usage is TRBV7-3 and J usage is TRBJ2-4; 16 nucleotides agree with TRBD2. This receptor was taken from a male donor with esophageal squamous cell carcinoma. The sample comprised esophageal tumor tissue. The DNA for the CDR3 is TGTGCCAGCAGCCTCGGGACTAGCGGGGGGGCAGGGATTCAGTACTTC. It specifies CASSLGTSGGAGIQYF. The variable domain in full, completed from reference TRBV7-3 and TRBJ2-4, reads GAGVSQTPSNKVTEKGKYVELRCDPISGHTALYWYRQSLGQGPEFLIYFQGTGAADDSGLPNDRFFAVRPEGSVSTLKIQRTERGDSAVYLCASSLGTSGGAGIQYFGAGTRLSVL.